The 15 T cell receptor beta chains below were found in one sample sequenced in a study of T cell responses to AZD1222 COVID-19 vaccine. Profiled with immunoSEQ multiplex PCR; TCRdb holds only in-frame clones, not every one. The sample has under 120,000 clones; roughly 90% are singletons. The material sequenced was peripheral blood, taken on day 0 of AZD1222 vaccination. The source of these receptors is an adult in good health.

The chain joins TRBV28 to TRBJ2-1; TRBD1 is a possible D gene (6 bases). The germline CDR1 and CDR2 sequences are MDHEN and SYDVKM. V was pared by 3 bases and J by 3 bases, with 15 bases between. The CDR3 spans 16 residues. CDR3 nucleotides: TGTGCCAGCAGTTTCAGTATACAGGGTTTCTACAATGAGCAGTTCTTC. It encodes CASSFSIQGFYNEQFF.

The CDR3 DNA follows: TGCAGTGCTAGAGATAGTGGCTACACCTTC. Protein sequence: CSARDSGYTF. V gene TRBV20-1 combines with J gene TRBJ1-2; D not resolved. Germline CDR1 DFQATT, CDR2 SNEGSKA (reference sequence). V was pared by 0 bases and J by 7 bases, with 3 bases between. The CDR3 sequence is 10 residues long.

The V call is TRBV19, the J call TRBJ2-7; possibly TRBD2 for D (5 bases). Trimming left V 3 bases short and J 5 bases short, with 11 bases between. The CDR3 totals 13 residues. CDR1 is LNHDA, CDR2 SQIVND, per germline (reference sequence). The DNA of the CDR3 is TGTGCCAGTAGTATTTGGGTGAGGGACGAGCAGTACTTC. This gives the protein CASSIWVRDEQYF.

This clone has a single count. V and J are TRBV7-6 and TRBJ2-7, with 9 bases matching TRBD2. The germline V gene has CDR1 SGHVS and CDR2 FNYEAQ. The CDR3 contains 15 residues. V dropped 5 bases and J dropped 4; count of bases not matched to a gene: 9. The CDR3 is CASSNSGRDSYEQYF. CDR3 nucleotide sequence: TGTGCCAGCAGCAATAGCGGGAGAGACTCGTACGAGCAGTACTTC.

This clone was seen once. This chain connects TRBV15 to TRBJ1-4; maybe TRBD1 (5 bases). This CDR3 spans 15 amino acids. In germline, CDR1 is LNHNV, CDR2 YYDKDF (reference sequence). The germline V and J ends were trimmed by 0 bases and 3 bases, with 8 bases remaining between them. CDR3 DNA sequence: TGTGCCACCAGCAGAGAGGGGACGGCTAATGAAAAACTGTTTTTT. Protein: CATSREGTANEKLFF.

CDR3 coding DNA: TGCAGCGTTCCTTCCGTAGCGGGCCACGAGCAGTACTTC. It yields the protein CSVPSVAGHEQYF. This chain connects TRBV29-1 to TRBJ2-7; 7 nucleotides match TRBD2. Germline V lookup: CDR1 SQVTM, CDR2 ANQGSEA. The V segment lost 5 bases and the J segment 5 bases; nucleotides outside the gene matches: 9. This CDR3 contains 13 residues.

This rearrangement joins TRBV28 to TRBJ2-2; 9 bases are a match to TRBD1. After removal of 3 bases from V and 6 bases from J, the junction contained 5 bases not matched to a gene. The CDR3 spans 15 residues. From germline, CDR1 is MDHEN and CDR2 SYDVKM. CDR3 sequence reads: CASSFGDRVSGELFF. In nucleotides, the CDR3 is TGTGCCAGCAGTTTTGGGGACAGGGTGTCCGGGGAGCTGTTTTTT.

The gene calls are TRBV18 and TRBJ2-2; D is unresolved. The CDR3 is 14 residues long. The ends were cut back, 6 bases at V and 3 bases at J, with 11 bases in the middle. CDR1 KGHSH and CDR2 LQKENI come from the germline V gene. CDR3 nucleotide sequence: TGTGCCAGCTCCCGACAAAGGCACACCGGGGAGCTGTTTTTT. Translating it yields CASSRQRHTGELFF.

The J gene is TRBJ2-1, the V gene TRBV24-1, with D hard to call. V lost 2 bases and J lost 6, with 10 bases in between. Germline V gives CDR1 KGHDR, CDR2 SFDVKD. The CDR3 loop spans 14 amino acids. Here the CDR3 DNA reads TGTGCCACCAGTGATTCTAGGGATCTCAATGAGCAGTTCTTC. Amino acids: CATSDSRDLNEQFF.

This clone came up once. The chain recombines TRBV19 with TRBJ1-2; a weak D match, TRBD1 (6 bases). CDR1 and CDR2 from the germline V gene are LNHDA and SQIVND (reference sequence). The V gene lost 5 bases and the J gene lost 4 bases, with 17 bases spanning the gap. The CDR3 extends over 15 amino acids. Here the CDR3 reads CASSPQAGEGYGYTF. The DNA for the CDR3 is TGTGCCAGTAGTCCTCAGGCAGGGGAGGGCTATGGCTACACCTTC.

The chain combines TRBV19 with TRBJ1-1; a possible D gene is TRBD1 (5 bases). The germline gives CDR1 LNHDA, CDR2 SQIVND (reference sequence). The V end lost 3 bases, the J end lost 7 bases, and 18 bases lay between the germline ends. The CDR3 contains 15 residues. The CDR3 reads CASSIIGDLGNEAFF. DNA of the CDR3: TGTGCCAGTAGTATCATCGGGGACCTAGGGAATGAAGCTTTCTTT.

In DNA form, the CDR3 reads TGTGCCAGCAGACTACAGACAGGGCTCTTCTCTGGAAACACCATATATTTT. This sequence encodes CASRLQTGLFSGNTIYF. The rearrangement links TRBV4-2 to TRBJ1-3, with TRBD1 matching over 7 bases. The CDR3 sequence is 17 residues long. Germline V gene lookup returns CDR1 LGHNA and CDR2 YNFKEQ. The V segment lost 6 bases and the J segment 0 bases; nucleotides outside the gene matches: 11.

V is TRBV4-1 and J is TRBJ1-1; 9 positions agree with TRBD1. With V trimmed by 4 bases and J by 4 bases, 4 bases remained unmatched. Per the germline V gene, CDR1 is MGHRA and CDR2 is YSYEKL. CDR3 length: 14 amino acids. The CDR3 sequence: CASSPETGGTEAFF. In DNA, the CDR3 is TGCGCCAGCAGCCCGGAGACAGGGGGCACTGAAGCTTTCTTT.

This clone was counted once. The J gene is TRBJ1-1, the V gene TRBV19; D gene uncertain. This CDR3 is built from 11 residues. Trimming pared 9 bases from V and 13 bases from J, leaving 18 bases between. The V gene's germline CDR1 is LNHDA and CDR2 SQIVND (reference sequence). CDR3 DNA: TGTGCCAGCACGGACGGAGGATATGGTTTCTTT. Its protein is CASTDGGYGFF.

The chain couples TRBV20-1 to TRBJ1-5; D remains ambiguous. Trimming left V 3 bases short and J 5 bases short, with 14 bases between. The germline V gene has CDR1 DFQATT and CDR2 SNEGSKA (reference sequence). CDR3 length equals 14 residues. CDR3 sequence (DNA): TGCAGTGCTAGTGCCGGAAACGACCATCAGCCCCAGCATTTT. As protein: CSASAGNDHQPQHF.